Below, 31 T cell receptor beta chains from the same sample are listed, as sequenced in a study of tumor-infiltrating lymphocytes in primary liver carcinoma. Making TCR beta cDNA involved approximately 520 ng total RNA and a constant-region primer. For TCR beta, libraries were produced by three nested multiplex PCR rounds using slightly modified ARM-PCR. Researchers ran the first two PCR rounds for roughly 11 cycles each with TRBV1-TRBV30 forward primers and a C-beta reverse primer. TCRdb analysed the multiplex PCR reads with MiXCR anew, one entry per CDR3 protein. This sample has 300,000 to 400,000 distinct CDR3 sequences, with more than 55% found just once. Unsorted whole blood supplied the RNA, and germline DNA was extracted too. The sample consisted of peripheral blood. Every receptor here comes from a middle-aged man with primary liver carcinoma and hepatitis B virus infection.

This clonotype was detected many times. The V gene is TRBV11-2, the J gene TRBJ2-3, with TRBD1 matching over 8 bases. The germline CDR1 and CDR2 sequences are SGHAT and FQNNGV. This CDR3 comprises 12 residues. The trim removed 5 bases at V and 6 bases at J, leaving 1 base unmatched. CDR3 nucleotide sequence: TGTGCCAGCAGCGGGACAGGCGATACGCAGTATTTT. Translated, it gives CASSGTGDTQYF.

This clonotype turned up a few times. The rearrangement joins TRBV5-4 to TRBJ2-2; D unclear. The V and J ends lost 0 bases and 3 bases respectively, with 3 bases between them. Germline V gene lookup returns CDR1 SGHNT and CDR2 YYREEE (reference sequence). The CDR3 is 13 residues long. The CDR3 reads CASSLVYTGELFF. The CDR3 DNA is TGTGCCAGCAGCTTGGTATACACCGGGGAGCTGTTTTTT.

This chain links TRBV30 with TRBJ2-1; D might be TRBD2 (5 bases). The CDR3 contains 16 residues. Per the germline V gene, CDR1 is GTSNPN and CDR2 is SVGIG (reference sequence). V lost 7 bases, J lost 0 bases, and 19 bases lay in between. CDR3 in amino acids: CAFVRLAGNSYNEQFF. CDR3 coding DNA: TGTGCCTTCGTGCGTCTAGCAGGTAACTCCTACAATGAGCAGTTCTTC.

Remarks on this clonotype: Germline and junction disagree at one end, which may indicate a read error. J is TRBJ2-7 and V is TRBV7-9; 11 positions agree with TRBD2. The CDR3 has 16 amino acids. CDR1 is SEHNR and CDR2 is FQNEAQ in the germline V gene (reference sequence). The CDR3 loop is CASSSTTSGRVYDQYF. In DNA, the CDR3 is TGTGCCAGCAGCTCAACCACTAGCGGGAGAGTCTACGATCAGTACTTC. Full variable domain (rest looked up from reference TRBV7-9 and TRBJ2-7): DTGVSQNPRHKITKRGQNVTFRCDPISEHNRLYWYRQTLGQGPEFLTYFQNEAQLEKSRLLSDRFSAERPKGSFSTLEIQRTEQGDSAMYLCASSSTTSGRVYDQYFGPGTRLTVT.

This clonotype was seen many times. This chain uses TRBV11-2 with TRBJ2-1, with TRBD2 matching over 9 bases. CDR3 length equals 17 residues. Germline V gene data show CDR1 as SGHAT and CDR2 as FQNNGV. V shed 0 bases and J 5 bases; nucleotides not matched to a gene: 8. The DNA for the CDR3 is TGTGCCAGCAGCTTAGACGTTCTGGCGGGAGGGAACAATGAGCAGTTCTTC. Amino acids: CASSLDVLAGGNNEQFF.

Remarks on this clonotype: One base away lies a much larger clone, so this may be a sequencing read error. The chain carries TRBV10-3 and TRBJ2-7; D might be TRBD1 or TRBD2, each matching 5 bases. This CDR3 has 14 amino acids. The germline CDR1 and CDR2 sequences are ENHRY and SYGVKD. CDR3 in amino acids: CAIGNVGESYEQDF. CDR3 in DNA: TGTGCCATCGGGAACGTAGGGGAGTCCTACGAGCAGGACTTC.

This clonotype was recorded once. Given a much more abundant clone one base away, this may be a read error. The chain links TRBV29-1 to TRBJ2-7; D ambiguous. Trimming took 4 bases from V and 5 from J, leaving 15 bases between them. Germline CDR1 reads SQVTM; CDR2 reads ANQGSEA. CDR3 length: 13 residues. The CDR3 is CSVVGWSFDEQYF. For the CDR3, the DNA is TGCAGCGTTGTGGGCTGGAGCTTCGACGAGCAGTACTTC.

Notes on this clonotype: One end of the junction fails to match germline, which may point to a read error. The V call is TRBV11-2, the J call TRBJ2-1; possibly TRBD1 for D (6 bases). The CDR3 runs to 12 residues. Germline V gene lookup returns CDR1 SGHAT and CDR2 FQNNGV. CDR3 sequence (DNA): TGTGACAGCAGCTTAATGGGGGCACTTCAGTTCTTC. Its protein is CDSSLMGALQFF. Based on the CDR3 plus reference TRBV11-2 and TRBJ2-1, the full variable domain is EAGVAQSPRYKIIEKRQSVAFWCNPISGHATLYWYQQILGQGPKLLIQFQNNGVVDDSQLPKDRFSAERLKGVDSTLKIQPAKLEDSAVYLCDSSLMGALQFFGPGTRLTVL.

The rearrangement links TRBV12-3 or TRBV12-4 to TRBJ2-7; maybe TRBD2 (5 bases). Trimming pared 5 bases from V and 4 bases from J, leaving 21 bases between. The CDR3 sequence is 16 residues long. The CDR3 loop reads CASSPQPGRYSYEQYF. The CDR3 region has the DNA TGTGCCAGCAGTCCCCAGCCGGGGAGATACTCATACGAGCAGTACTTC.

A word on this clonotype: A clone one base away is much larger, so this may be a read error. The V gene is TRBV4-2, the J gene TRBJ2-4, with D possibly matching TRBD1 (5 bases). Germline values: CDR1 LGHNA, CDR2 YNFKEQ. There are 16 residues in the CDR3. In DNA form, the CDR3 reads TGTGTCAGCAGCCAAGCGACAGCACTAGCCAAAAACATTCAGTACTTC. It encodes CVSSQATALAKNIQYF.

This clonotype was picked up many times. CDR3 coding DNA: TGTGCCAGCAGCTCGCTAGCGGAAGAGACCCAGTACTTC. Translated: CASSSLAEETQYF. J is TRBJ2-5 and V is TRBV5-4, with 7 bases lining up with TRBD2. With 3 bases clipped from V and 3 bases from J, the junction kept 2 bases outside the gene matches. CDR1 is SGHNT and CDR2 is YYREEE in the germline V gene (reference sequence). The CDR3 is 13 amino acids.

The gene calls are TRBV7-3 and TRBJ2-1; 11 bases align to TRBD2. The CDR3 is 17 amino acids. Germline-derived CDR1 and CDR2 are SGHTA and FQGTGA. The V gene end was trimmed by 1 base and the J gene end by 3 bases; junction bases not matched to a gene: 5. CDR3 loop: CASSLKLAGVRYNEQFF. CDR3 DNA: TGTGCCAGCAGCTTAAAACTAGCGGGAGTCCGCTACAATGAGCAGTTCTTC.

The chain couples TRBV18 to TRBJ1-5; TRBD1 matches 7 bases. Germline trimming cut 3 bases from V and 7 bases from J; bases unmatched to any gene: 6. The CDR3 has 14 amino acids. Germline-derived CDR1 and CDR2 are KGHSH and LQKENI. The CDR3: CASSPSGGEQPQHF. In DNA, the CDR3 is TGTGCCAGCTCACCGTCAGGGGGAGAGCAGCCCCAGCATTTT.

This clonotype occurred many times. V is TRBV6-1 and J is TRBJ2-7; no definite D call. V was trimmed by 2 bases and J by 3 bases, leaving 11 bases between them. The germline V gene encodes CDR1 MNHNS and CDR2 SASEGT. The CDR3 contains 14 residues. As DNA, the CDR3 is TGTGCCAGCAGTGAACAAGGCAGATTCTACGAGCAGTACTTC. Translation: CASSEQGRFYEQYF.

This clonotype was seen more than once but under ten times. This chain links TRBV7-9 with TRBJ2-1; tentatively, D is TRBD2 (5 bases). Per the germline V gene, CDR1 is SEHNR and CDR2 is FQNEAQ (reference sequence). The CDR3 covers 15 residues. Trimming stripped 6 bases from V and 8 bases from J, with 20 bases between. CDR3 sequence: CASSQTTSSRDEQFF. The CDR3 DNA follows: TGTGCCAGCAGTCAGACCACTAGTAGTAGGGATGAGCAGTTCTTC. Combining the CDR3 with reference TRBV7-9 and TRBJ2-1 gives the whole variable domain DTGVSQNPRHKITKRGQNVTFRCDPISEHNRLYWYRQTLGQGPEFLTYFQNEAQLEKSRLLSDRFSAERPKGSFSTLEIQRTEQGDSAMYLCASSQTTSSRDEQFFGPGTRLTVL.

Remarks on this clonotype: A junction boundary mismatches the germline segment, possibly from a read error. The chain uses TRBV4-3 and TRBJ2-1; D gene ambiguous. The CDR3 loop spans 15 amino acids. Germline-derived CDR1 and CDR2 are LGHNA and YSLEER. The CDR3 is CASSRVNADSNEQFF. CDR3 nucleotide sequence: TGTGCCAGCAGCCGAGTTAATGCGGATTCGAATGAGCAGTTCTTC.

This clonotype has ten or more counts. V is TRBV12-3 or TRBV12-4 and J is TRBJ1-5; D is undetermined. CDR3 length equals 14 residues. Trimming cost V 3 bases and J 3 bases, with 9 bases left between them. The CDR3 DNA follows: TGTGCCAGCAGTTTTAAAGTTTCCAATCAGCCCCAGCATTTT. It specifies CASSFKVSNQPQHF.

To note about this clonotype: This likely comes from a read error, as the CDR3 has no conserved phenylalanine or tryptophan at its end. The rearrangement links TRBV6-1 to TRBJ2-2, with TRBD1 identical over 8 bases. The CDR3 sequence is 17 residues long. The V segment lost 1 base and the J segment 1 base; nucleotides outside the gene matches: 5. Germline V gives CDR1 MNHNS, CDR2 SASEGT. The CDR3 sequence is CASSEVKGTGNTGELFI. The CDR3 DNA sequence: TGTGCCAGCAGTGAAGTGAAGGGGACAGGGAACACCGGGGAGCTGTTTATT.

On this clonotype itself: One junction end disagrees with the germline gene, perhaps due to a read error. The chain's CDR3 is CASSRGMTPSSYGQYF. The DNA of the CDR3 is TGTGCCAGCAGCCGCGGGATGACTCCGAGCTCCTACGGGCAGTACTTC. The V call is TRBV7-9, the J call TRBJ2-7; possible D gene TRBD2, 6 bases. CDR1 SEHNR and CDR2 FQNEAQ come from the germline V gene (reference sequence). This CDR3 comprises 16 residues.

This clonotype was seen at least ten times. This chain connects TRBV6-5 to TRBJ1-5; D possibly corresponds to TRBD1 (6 bases). Germline CDR1 and CDR2: MNHEY and SVGAGI. The length of the CDR3 is 16 residues. Trimming took 5 bases from V and 2 from J, leaving 16 bases between them. The CDR3 is CASSPGQLDGNQPQHF. The CDR3, as DNA: TGTGCCAGCAGTCCAGGACAGCTGGACGGCAATCAGCCCCAGCATTTT.

Comments on this clonotype: This is likely a read error, given that the CDR3 carries no conserved phenylalanine or tryptophan at its end. The chain joins TRBV4-1 to TRBJ1-6, with D possibly being TRBD1 (6 bases). Germline CDR1 is MGHRA and CDR2 is YSYEKL. The CDR3 length is 15 residues. This CDR3 reads CASSQDSTGNSPLHS. CDR3 nucleotide sequence: TGCGCCAGCAGCCAAGATAGCACAGGGAATTCCCCCCTCCACTCT.

Details on this clonotype: Since a much larger clone is just one base distant, this may be a read error. V usage is TRBV5-1 and J usage is TRBJ2-5, with 7 bases aligning to TRBD2. Per germline, CDR1 SGHRS and CDR2 YFSETQ. There are 13 residues in the CDR3. The CDR3 here is CANSLGSGETQYF. DNA of the CDR3: TGCGCCAACAGCTTGGGTAGCGGGGAGACCCAGTACTTC.

Comments on this clonotype: A much larger clone is a single base away; this may be a read error. The chain is built from TRBV4-1 and TRBJ2-1; D is perhaps TRBD1 or TRBD2 (6 bases each). CDR3 length: 16 residues. Germline V gives CDR1 MGHRA, CDR2 YSYEKL. As DNA, the CDR3 is TGCTCCAGCAGCCAAGAAGGGGGGAACTACTACAATGAGCAGTTCTTC. Its translation: CSSSQEGGNYYNEQFF.

This clonotype came up a few times. The chain has TRBV6-1 and TRBJ1-3; no reliable D call. This CDR3 is built from 15 residues. Between the trimmed V and J ends, which lost 5 bases and 4 bases, there was a span of 15 bases. In germline, CDR1 is MNHNS, CDR2 SASEGT. DNA for the CDR3: TGTGCCAGCAGTACCCTGGGAATGGGAGGAAACACCATATATTTT. Encoded protein: CASSTLGMGGNTIYF.

The chain joins TRBV6-5 to TRBJ2-3; D might be TRBD1 (6 bases). V dropped 5 bases and J dropped 4 bases, with 16 bases sitting between them. Germline CDR1 MNHEY, CDR2 SVGAGI. CDR3 length: 15 amino acids. The DNA of the CDR3 is TGTGCCAGCAGTATCGGAGTAGGGGGAGCAGATACGCAGTATTTT. This sequence encodes CASSIGVGGADTQYF.

Comment on this clonotype: This may be a read error: a much more frequent sequence differs by one nucleotide. The V call is TRBV29-1, the J call TRBJ1-6, with D perhaps TRBD1 (5 bases). This CDR3 has 14 residues. Germline V gene sequence: CDR1 SQVTM, CDR2 ANQGSEA. CDR3 protein: CSAQSEGAGSLLHF. CDR3 coding DNA: TGCAGCGCCCAAAGCGAAGGGGCGGGATCACTCCTCCACTTT.

On this clonotype: At one of its ends the junction is not consistent with the germline gene, which may arise from a read error. The V and J genes are TRBV12-3 or TRBV12-4 and TRBJ1-3; D is ambiguous. CDR3 length: 13 residues. The CDR3 coding sequence is TGCGCCAGCAGCAGGAACTCTGGAAACACCATATATTTT. Its translation: CASSRNSGNTIYF.

This chain links TRBV5-1 with TRBJ2-5; 9 bases are a match to TRBD1. V trimming: 7 bases; J trimming: 2 bases; junction bases outside the gene matches: 9. The CDR3 loop spans 15 amino acids. Per germline, CDR1 SGHRS and CDR2 YFSETQ. CDR3 sequence: CASGQTGGEQETQYF. CDR3 DNA: TGCGCCAGCGGCCAGACAGGGGGAGAACAAGAGACCCAGTACTTC. Combining the CDR3 with reference TRBV5-1 and TRBJ2-5 gives the whole variable domain KAGVTQTPRYLIKTRGQQVTLSCSPISGHRSVSWYQQTPGQGLQFLFEYFSETQRNKGNFPGRFSGRQFSNSRSEMNVSTLELGDSALYLCASGQTGGEQETQYFGPGTRLLVL.

As concerns this clonotype: Since a much larger clone is just one base distant, this may be a read error. The rearrangement links TRBV6-2 or TRBV6-3 to TRBJ2-6; D is unresolved. CDR1 is MNHEY and CDR2 is SVGEGT in the germline V gene. The CDR3 has 17 amino acids. The CDR3 DNA follows: TGTGCCAACAGTTCCCTTCCACCGACCTCTGGGGCCAACGTCCTGACTTTC. Its translation is CANSSLPPTSGANVLTF.

Comment on this clonotype: Sequence at one end of the junction differs from germline and may be a read error. The chain has TRBV11-2 and TRBJ1-1; D possibly corresponds to TRBD1 (6 bases). The length of the CDR3 is 17 residues. Germline-derived CDR1 and CDR2 are SGHAT and FQNNGV. The CDR3 DNA sequence: TGTGCTAGCAGCTTAGTACGCGGGAGGGGGGTGAACACTGAAGCTTTCTTT. It translates to CASSLVRGRGVNTEAFF.

As for this clonotype: One end of the junction is discordant with germline, which a read error may explain. This rearrangement joins TRBV7-8 to TRBJ2-1; 10 bases are shared with TRBD2. This CDR3 contains 16 residues. CDR1 and CDR2 (germline): SGHVS, FQNEAQ. CDR3 sequence: CASSFSGRSSYDEQFF. The CDR3, as DNA: TGTGCCAGCAGCTTTAGCGGGAGGAGCTCCTACGATGAGCAGTTCTTC.